The following is a T cell receptor beta chain sequence with its context. Its antigen remains unknown. This entry belongs to a study of chemoradiotherapy in HPV16-positive cancers. Study at large: Candidate HPV-specific T-cell clones and common TCR motifs came from functional assays in a couple of HPV16-positive patients.

Germline CDR1 reads ENHRY; CDR2 reads SYGVKD. Germline trimming cut 2 bases from V and 7 bases from J; bases unmatched to any gene: 10. The CDR3 contains 15 residues. General observations from the study: Candidate HPV-specific clones and E7-related TCR motifs grew in tumor during treatment.

The protocol was immunoSEQ multiplex PCR, while the TCRdb copy is restricted to in-frame clones and leaves out a portion. The repertoire holds some 15,000 clones, with around nine tenths as singletons. This material consisted of blood, taken from a patient who underwent chemoradiotherapy. This receptor was obtained from a human donor with HPV-associated anogenital cancer. The J gene is TRBJ2-7, the V gene TRBV10-3; 8 nucleotides match TRBD1. The DNA of the CDR3 is TGTGCCATCAGTGAGCGGGGGTATACAGGGGGTGAGCAGTACTTC. It translates to CAISERGYTGGEQYF.